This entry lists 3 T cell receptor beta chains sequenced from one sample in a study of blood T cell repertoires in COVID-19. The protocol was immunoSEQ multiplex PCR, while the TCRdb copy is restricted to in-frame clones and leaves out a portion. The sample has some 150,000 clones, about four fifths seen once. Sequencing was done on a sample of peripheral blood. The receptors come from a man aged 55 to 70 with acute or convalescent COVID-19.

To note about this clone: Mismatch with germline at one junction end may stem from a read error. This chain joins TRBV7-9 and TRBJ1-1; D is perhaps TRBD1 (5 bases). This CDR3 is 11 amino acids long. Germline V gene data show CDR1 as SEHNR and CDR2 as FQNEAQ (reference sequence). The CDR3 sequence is CASNLGAKAFF. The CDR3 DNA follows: TGTGCCAGCAACTTAGGGGCTAAGGCTTTCTTT.

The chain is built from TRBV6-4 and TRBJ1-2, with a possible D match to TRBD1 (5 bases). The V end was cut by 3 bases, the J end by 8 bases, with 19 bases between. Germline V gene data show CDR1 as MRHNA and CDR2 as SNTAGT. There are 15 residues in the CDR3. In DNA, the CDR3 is TGTGCCAGCAGTGAAAGGCAGGGTCCTTCGCAAGGCTACACCTTC. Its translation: CASSERQGPSQGYTF.

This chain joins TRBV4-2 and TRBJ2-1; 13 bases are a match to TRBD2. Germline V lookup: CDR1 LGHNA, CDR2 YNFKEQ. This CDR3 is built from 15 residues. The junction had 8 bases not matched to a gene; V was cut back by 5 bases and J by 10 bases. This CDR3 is CASSTRTSGSGEQFF. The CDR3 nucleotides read TGTGCCAGCAGCACCCGGACTAGCGGGAGTGGGGAGCAGTTCTTC.